Included here is one T cell receptor beta chain sequence, with context. The CDR3 is 20 residues long. V was pared by 4 bases and J by 2 bases, with 19 bases of the junction left unmatched. Germline CDR1 reads SGHRS; CDR2 reads YFSETQ. The data were obtained in a study of blood T cell repertoires in COVID-19. Study overall: Nucleic acid was either cDNA or gDNA, and it came from T cells, B-cell-depleted T cells, or PBMCs.

In the source study's methods: Estimation of nucleated cell counts relied on the amplification of reference gene primers. Produced via immunoSEQ multiplex PCR; TCRdb's table is partial and in-frame only. That table supplies the V and J calls and clone size; D and trimming were determined from the DNA. Of more than 300,000 clones in the sample, about 89% were seen once. Followed longitudinally, the Seattle patients had been enrolled during active infection. This receptor was taken from a woman aged 30 to 39 with COVID-19, enrolled during active disease. The chain recombines TRBV5-1 with TRBJ2-7, with 12 bases aligning to TRBD2. The specimen sequenced was peripheral blood. The CDR3 DNA follows: TGCGCCAGCAGCAGCCACGACAGGGGGACTTCTAGCGGGAGGGCCTACGAGCAGTACTTC. It yields the protein CASSSHDRGTSSGRAYEQYF.